A single sample is the source of the 14 T cell receptor beta chains below, sequenced in a study of T cell responses to AZD1222 COVID-19 vaccine. The method was immunoSEQ multiplex PCR; TCRdb's version includes in-frame clones alone and lacks a portion of them. Among 150,000 to 200,000 clones listed, approximately 92% were seen once. The sample here was peripheral blood, taken on day 0 of AZD1222 vaccination. The receptors shown here come from an adult in good health.

The J gene is TRBJ2-3, the V gene TRBV7-9; TRBD2 is a possible D gene (6 bases). Germline loops: CDR1 SEHNR, CDR2 FQNEAQ (reference sequence). The germline V and J ends were trimmed by 4 bases and 7 bases, with 18 bases remaining between them. The CDR3 has 15 amino acids. This chain's CDR3 is CASSSPGLAGNTQYF. The CDR3 DNA reads TGTGCCAGCAGCTCACCGGGACTTGCGGGGAATACGCAGTATTTT.

This sequence joins TRBV2 and TRBJ1-5; no firm D call. Per the germline V gene, CDR1 is SNHLY and CDR2 is FYNNEI. The CDR3 runs 14 residues. V was pared by 8 bases and J by 3 bases, with 14 bases between. The CDR3 is CASRPGRNNQPQHF. The CDR3, as DNA: TGTGCCAGCCGTCCTGGACGGAACAATCAGCCCCAGCATTTT. Looking up the rest from reference TRBV2 and TRBJ1-5 gives the full variable domain: EPEVTQTPSHQVTQMGQEVILRCVPISNHLYFYWYRQILGQKVEFLVSFYNNEISEKSEIFDDQFSVERPDGSNFTLKIRSTKLEDSAMYFCASRPGRNNQPQHFGDGTRLSIL.

This clone has more than one count but fewer than ten. The chain employs TRBV2 and TRBJ2-5; 10 bases map to TRBD2. Germline loops: CDR1 SNHLY, CDR2 FYNNEI. This CDR3 region has 16 residues. The J segment lost 6 bases and the V segment lost 3 bases, leaving 10 bases of the junction unmatched. CDR3: CASSDPQRGGRQTQYF. The CDR3 region has the DNA TGTGCCAGCAGTGACCCCCAGCGGGGGGGCCGACAGACCCAGTACTTC.

J is TRBJ2-4 and V is TRBV4-1; 9 bases agree with TRBD2. The length of the CDR3 is 15 residues. With 7 bases clipped from V and 8 bases from J, the junction kept 12 bases outside the gene matches. The V gene's germline CDR1 is MGHRA and CDR2 YSYEKL. The CDR3 loop is CASTKGASGTDIQYF. The DNA of the CDR3 is TGCGCCAGCACTAAGGGTGCTAGCGGGACGGACATTCAGTACTTC.

The chain joins TRBV19 to TRBJ1-6, with D possibly being TRBD1 (5 bases). The V gene's germline CDR1 is LNHDA and CDR2 SQIVND (reference sequence). The CDR3 contains 15 residues. The germline V and J ends were trimmed by 5 bases and 7 bases, with 15 bases remaining between them. The CDR3 loop is CASSRRDRANSPLHF. The CDR3 nucleotides are TGTGCCAGTAGTCGCCGGGACCGAGCAAATTCACCCCTCCACTTT.

This chain connects TRBV14 to TRBJ2-3, with D perhaps being TRBD1 or TRBD2 (6 bases each). The germline gives CDR1 SGHDN, CDR2 FVKESK. The CDR3 runs 15 residues. V was trimmed by 4 bases and J by 5 bases, leaving 16 bases between them. In DNA, the CDR3 is TGTGCCAGCAGCCCACTCCGGGGGCGGAAAGATACGCAGTATTTT. Its protein is CASSPLRGRKDTQYF.

V gene TRBV30 combines with J gene TRBJ1-4; no firm D call. The germline V gene encodes CDR1 GTSNPN and CDR2 SVGIG (reference sequence). The germline V and J ends were trimmed by 0 bases and 3 bases, with 8 bases remaining between them. The CDR3 covers 14 residues. Here the CDR3 reads CAWSVLAANEKLFF. CDR3 nucleotide sequence: TGTGCCTGGAGTGTACTCGCGGCTAATGAAAAACTGTTTTTT. The entire variable domain, with the rest obtained from reference TRBV30 and TRBJ1-4, is as follows: SQTIHQWPATLVQPVGSPLSLECTVEGTSNPNLYWYRQAAGRGLQLLFYSVGIGQISSEVPQNLSASRPQDRQFILSSKKLLLSDSGFYLCAWSVLAANEKLFFGSGTQLSVL.

This chain links TRBV12-3 or TRBV12-4 with TRBJ1-6; no clear D gene. The CDR3 extends over 12 amino acids. V was cut by 5 bases and J by 8 bases, with 7 bases left in between. The CDR3 protein is CASSLSDSPLHF. As DNA, the CDR3 is TGTGCCAGCAGTCTGAGTGATTCACCCCTCCACTTT.

The chain couples TRBV7-9 to TRBJ1-5, with D perhaps TRBD1 (6 bases). Per germline, CDR1 SEHNR and CDR2 FQNEAQ (reference sequence). The V and J ends lost 5 bases and 4 bases respectively, with 18 bases between them. The CDR3 is 16 residues long. CDR3 loop: CASSRAGQDRNQPQHF. The CDR3 DNA sequence: TGTGCCAGCAGCCGTGCGGGGCAGGACAGAAATCAGCCCCAGCATTTT.

This sequence joins TRBV5-1 and TRBJ1-2; 9 bases line up with TRBD1. Per the germline V gene, CDR1 is SGHRS and CDR2 is YFSETQ. This CDR3 has 16 residues. Losses at the gene ends were 4 bases for V and 3 bases for J; bases not matched to a gene: 10. For the CDR3, the DNA is TGCGCCAGCAGCGTAGACGGACAGGGGAGTGACTATGGCTACACCTTC. Its translation: CASSVDGQGSDYGYTF. Full variable domain (missing parts from reference TRBV5-1 and TRBJ1-2): KAGVTQTPRYLIKTRGQQVTLSCSPISGHRSVSWYQQTPGQGLQFLFEYFSETQRNKGNFPGRFSGRQFSNSRSEMNVSTLELGDSALYLCASSVDGQGSDYGYTFGSGTRLTVV.

V and J are TRBV19 and TRBJ1-5; D ambiguous. Germline assignment: CDR1 LNHDA and CDR2 SQIVND (reference sequence). There are 17 residues in the CDR3. Trimming removed 4 bases at V and 0 bases at J, with 16 bases between. The CDR3 here is CASSKGRADYSNQPQHF. The CDR3 bases are TGTGCCAGTAGTAAGGGCCGGGCAGATTATAGCAATCAGCCCCAGCATTTT.

The sample holds a few counts of this clone. The rearrangement links TRBV7-2 to TRBJ2-6; 7 bases align to TRBD1. After removal of 1 base from V and 4 bases from J, the junction contained 7 bases not matched to a gene. There are 17 residues in the CDR3. Looked up from germline, CDR1 is SGHTA and CDR2 is FQGNSA. CDR3 nucleotide sequence: TGTGCCAGCAGCTTAGTGGGGACAGCGGCCGGGGCCAACGTCCTGACTTTC. Translated, it gives CASSLVGTAAGANVLTF.

The chain combines TRBV3-1 (or the pseudogene TRBV3-2) with TRBJ1-2; 10 bases are shared with TRBD1. Losses at the gene ends were 4 bases for V and 3 bases for J; bases not matched to a gene: 11. This CDR3 is 17 amino acids long. Per germline, CDR1 LGHDT and CDR2 YNNKEL (reference sequence). This chain's CDR3 is CASSPRQGARSDYGYTF. The CDR3 DNA follows: TGTGCCAGCAGCCCGAGACAGGGGGCGCGATCAGACTATGGCTACACCTTC.

The V and J genes are TRBV5-4 and TRBJ2-2, with TRBD2 as a possible D gene (6 bases). This CDR3 is 13 amino acids long. CDR1 and CDR2 from the germline V gene are SGHNT and YYREEE (reference sequence). Between the trimmed V and J ends, which lost 2 bases and 6 bases, there was a span of 8 bases. CDR3 loop: CASSLREPGELFF. The DNA for the CDR3 is TGTGCCAGCAGCTTACGGGAGCCCGGGGAGCTGTTTTTT.